The 7 T cell receptor beta chains listed next were all sequenced from one sample in a study of blood T cell repertoires in COVID-19. Sequencing was performed with immunoSEQ multiplex PCR; in TCRdb, only in-frame clones are kept and a portion is missing. The sample contains about 240,000 clones, around nine tenths of which appear only once. Sequenced input: peripheral blood. These receptors all come from a man younger than 40 with COVID-19, enrolled during active disease.

This chain uses TRBV28 with TRBJ2-7; 8 bases agree with TRBD1. CDR1 is MDHEN, CDR2 SYDVKM, per germline. This CDR3 comprises 15 residues. The V gene end was trimmed by 2 bases and the J gene end by 7 bases; junction bases not matched to a gene: 10. This chain's CDR3 is CASSLVRQGAREQYF. CDR3 nucleotide sequence: TGTGCCAGCAGTTTAGTCCGGCAGGGGGCGAGGGAGCAGTACTTC. The whole variable domain, filled in from reference TRBV28 and TRBJ2-7, reads DVKVTQSSRYLVKRTGEKVFLECVQDMDHENMFWYRQDPGLGLRLIYFSYDVKMKEKGDIPEGYSVSREKKERFSLILESASTNQTSMYLCASSLVRQGAREQYFGPGTRLTVT.

This rearrangement joins TRBV7-9 to TRBJ1-2; tentative D call: TRBD1 (6 bases). The CDR3 runs 15 residues. Germline CDR1 SEHNR, CDR2 FQNEAQ (reference sequence). The V end lost 4 bases, the J end lost 5 bases, and 17 bases lay between the germline ends. CDR3: CASSSRQVREYGYTF. DNA for the CDR3: TGTGCCAGCAGCTCCCGACAGGTTCGAGAGTATGGCTACACCTTC.

Here the CDR3 DNA reads TGTGCCAGCACCCTACCGAATGAAAAACTGTTTTTT. It yields the protein CASTLPNEKLFF. V and J are TRBV12-3 or TRBV12-4 and TRBJ1-4, with D uncertain. Trimming took 7 bases from V and 5 from J, leaving 8 bases between them. This CDR3 has 12 residues.

V and J are TRBV3-1 (or the pseudogene TRBV3-2) and TRBJ1-4, with D possibly TRBD1 on 5 matching bases. CDR1 is LGHDT, CDR2 YNNKEL, per germline (reference sequence). V lost 0 bases, J lost 5 bases, and 10 bases lay in between. The CDR3 length is 15 residues. The CDR3 spells CASSQDQGFNEKLFF. The CDR3 nucleotides are TGTGCCAGCAGCCAAGATCAGGGTTTCAATGAAAAACTGTTTTTT.

In this sample, this clone turned up a few times. DNA for the CDR3: TGTGCCAGCACTCGCGTTAGCAATCAGCCCCAGCATTTT. This translates into CASTRVSNQPQHF. The V call is TRBV2, the J call TRBJ1-5; no firm D call. V dropped 7 bases and J dropped 0 bases, with 7 bases sitting between them. The CDR3 sequence is 13 residues long. Germline V CDR1 and CDR2: SNHLY, FYNNEI.

The V and J genes are TRBV7-6 and TRBJ1-5, with 7 bases lining up with TRBD1. CDR3 length: 14 residues. Germline CDR1 reads SGHVS; CDR2 reads FNYEAQ. Unmatched junction bases numbered 4, after V lost 5 bases and J lost 3 bases. The DNA for the CDR3 is TGTGCCAGCAGCCCGACAGGGACCAATCAGCCCCAGCATTTT. This codes for CASSPTGTNQPQHF. The whole variable domain, remainder taken from reference TRBV7-6 and TRBJ1-5, is GAGVSQSPRYKVTKRGQDVALRCDPISGHVSLYWYRQALGQGPEFLTYFNYEAQQDKSGLPNDRFSAERPEGSISTLTIQRTEQRDSAMYRCASSPTGTNQPQHFGDGTRLSIL.

The rearrangement joins TRBV29-1 to TRBJ2-3; a weak D match, TRBD1 (5 bases). Trimming removed 4 bases at V and 4 bases at J, with 12 bases between. This CDR3 is built from 13 residues. Germline V CDR1 and CDR2: SQVTM, ANQGSEA. CDR3 DNA: TGCAGCGTTGGGCAGGGATTGGCAGATACGCAGTATTTT. Protein: CSVGQGLADTQYF.